These T cell receptor beta chains were read from a single sample in a study of blood T cell repertoires in COVID-19. Repertoires were generated with immunoSEQ multiplex PCR, while TCRdb's copy carries only in-frame clones and drops some. The data show approximately 46,000 clones, around nine tenths seen once. The sample comprised peripheral blood. The receptor source for this set is a man aged 60 to 69 with active or convalescent COVID-19. The CDR3 runs from the conserved cysteine through the conserved F or W. The order of the fields is J gene, V gene, D gene, clone size, CDR3 DNA, CDR3 protein. D genes are given only for firm matches. A row's size may be missing; if present it is once, few, many or a size class.

TRBJ1-4 TRBV3-1/TRBV3-2 TRBD1 NA TGTGCCAGCAGCCACCGGGACAGGGGGGATAAACTGTTTTTT CASSHRDRGDKLFF
TRBJ1-5 TRBV5-5 NA NA TGTGCCAGCAGCTCCTGGCCTGCGGGGCAGCCCCAGCATTTT CASSSWPAGQPQHF
TRBJ2-5 TRBV4-2 TRBD2 NA TGTGCCAGCAGCCAAGGGGCTAGCGGAATTCAAGAGACCCAGTACTTC CASSQGASGIQETQYF
TRBJ2-2 TRBV28 NA NA TGTGCCACCTATTACGGCGGATATTTCACCGGGGAGCTGTTTTTT CATYYGGYFTGELFF
TRBJ2-3 TRBV7-3 TRBD1 NA TGTGCCAGCAGCCCACAGGGGCCAGATACGCAGTATTTT CASSPQGPDTQYF
TRBJ1-3 TRBV12-3/TRBV12-4 NA NA TGTGCCAGCAGTACCCAGTCTGGAAACACCATATATTTT CASSTQSGNTIYF
TRBJ1-4 TRBV2 NA NA TGTGCCAGCAGTTCGGACAGTAATGAAAAACTGTTTTTT CASSSDSNEKLFF
TRBJ2-1 TRBV10-2 TRBD1 NA TGCGCCAGCAACGACAGGGGGCTTGATGAGCAGTTCTTC CASNDRGLDEQFF
TRBJ1-5 TRBV18 TRBD1 once TGTGCCAGCTCACCAACGCGGGACAGGGATCAGCCCCAGCATTTT CASSPTRDRDQPQHF
TRBJ1-1 TRBV30 NA NA TGTGCCTTATACCGGGTGGGCACTGAAGCTTTCTTT CALYRVGTEAFF
TRBJ2-3 TRBV9 TRBD2 NA TGTGCCAGCAGCGTAGTTGCGGGGGGGCCGACAGATACGCAGTATTTT CASSVVAGGPTDTQYF
TRBJ2-2 TRBV24-1 TRBD1 NA TGTGCCACCAGTGATCCGGGGACAGGAAACACCGGGGAGCTGTTTTTT CATSDPGTGNTGELFF
TRBJ2-5 TRBV5-1 NA NA TGCGCCAGCAGCCCCCTGAGAGCGCGAGAGACCCAGTACTTC CASSPLRARETQYF
TRBJ1-2 TRBV27 NA few TGTGCCAGCAGTTTAGTCAGGGGAATGGGCTACACCTTC CASSLVRGMGYTF
TRBJ2-1 TRBV7-2 TRBD2 NA TGTGCCAGCAGCTTAGCGTCGTCCCGGGGGGGCCGTTTCTTC CASSLASSRGGRFF
TRBJ2-3 TRBV30 NA few TGTGCCTGGAGTGGGCAACTAGGAACTCGCACAGATACGCAGTATTTT CAWSGQLGTRTDTQYF
TRBJ1-5 TRBV27 NA NA TGTGCCAGCAGCACGCAGGCGGGTGTTAGCAATCAGCCCCAGCATTTT CASSTQAGVSNQPQHF
TRBJ1-4 TRBV28 TRBD1 NA TGTGCCAGCAGTACAACAGGGGCAACTAATGAAAAACTGTTTTTT CASSTTGATNEKLFF
TRBJ1-4 TRBV5-1 NA NA TGCGCCAGCAGCCGGGACTTTCTGCTCGCAACTAATGAAAAACTGTTTTTT CASSRDFLLATNEKLFF
TRBJ2-7 TRBV11-2 TRBD2 once TGTGCCAGCAGGATAAAGCTAGCGGGGGTCAACGAGCAGTACTTC CASRIKLAGVNEQYF
TRBJ2-6 TRBV7-9 NA NA TGTGCCAGCAGCTTAAGCAGGTTATCTGGGGCCAACGTCCTGACTTTC CASSLSRLSGANVLTF
TRBJ2-1 TRBV11-3 TRBD2 NA TGTGCCAGCAGCTCTAGCGGAGCCTACAATGAGCAGTTCTTC CASSSSGAYNEQFF
TRBJ2-1 TRBV29-1 NA few TGCAGCGGTACTCCAGGACTCTCCTACAATGAGCAGTTCTTC CSGTPGLSYNEQFF
TRBJ1-5 TRBV15 NA NA TGTGCCACCAGCAGAGATGGCAATAGCAATCAGCCCCAGCATTTT CATSRDGNSNQPQHF
TRBJ2-3 TRBV5-4 NA NA TGTGCCAGCAGCTATACATTGCTCGGGGGGCGCACAGATACGCAGTATTTT CASSYTLLGGRTDTQYF
TRBJ2-5 TRBV5-1 TRBD2 NA TGCGCCAGCAGCCTAGGGACTAGCAGCCAAGAGACCCAGTACTTC CASSLGTSSQETQYF
TRBJ1-4 TRBV7-2 NA NA TGTGCCAGCAGTTCCAGACAGGCATCTAATGAAAAACTGTTTTTT CASSSRQASNEKLFF
TRBJ2-3 TRBV6-5 NA NA TGTGCCAGCCGACTAGGCGTAGAGGCAGATACGCAGTATTTT CASRLGVEADTQYF